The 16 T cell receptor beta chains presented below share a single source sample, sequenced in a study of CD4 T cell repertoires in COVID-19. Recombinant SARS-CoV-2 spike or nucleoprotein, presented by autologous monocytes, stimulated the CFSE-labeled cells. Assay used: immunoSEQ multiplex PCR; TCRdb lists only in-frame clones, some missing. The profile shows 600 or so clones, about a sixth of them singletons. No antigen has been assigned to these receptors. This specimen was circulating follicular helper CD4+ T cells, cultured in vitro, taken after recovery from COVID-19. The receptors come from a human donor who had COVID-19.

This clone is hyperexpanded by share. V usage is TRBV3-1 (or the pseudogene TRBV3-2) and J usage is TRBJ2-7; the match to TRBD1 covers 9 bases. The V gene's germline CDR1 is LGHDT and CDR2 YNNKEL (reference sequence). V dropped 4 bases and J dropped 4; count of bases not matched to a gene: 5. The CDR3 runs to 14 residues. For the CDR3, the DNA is TGTGCCAGCAGCCCGACAGGGGGTTGGTACGAGCAGTACTTC. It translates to CASSPTGGWYEQYF.

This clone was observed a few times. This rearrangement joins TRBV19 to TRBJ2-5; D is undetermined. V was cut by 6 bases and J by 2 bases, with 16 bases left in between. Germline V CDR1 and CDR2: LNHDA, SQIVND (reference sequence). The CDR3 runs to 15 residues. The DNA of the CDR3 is TGTGCCAGTAGAATAACAGCTAACTCTCAAGAGACCCAGTACTTC. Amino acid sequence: CASRITANSQETQYF.

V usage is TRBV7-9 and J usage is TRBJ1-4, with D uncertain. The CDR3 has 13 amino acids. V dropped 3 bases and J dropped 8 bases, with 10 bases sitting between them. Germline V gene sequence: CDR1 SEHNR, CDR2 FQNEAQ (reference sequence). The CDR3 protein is CASSFTDGEKLFF. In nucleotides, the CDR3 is TGTGCCAGCAGCTTCACGGACGGGGAAAAACTGTTTTTT.

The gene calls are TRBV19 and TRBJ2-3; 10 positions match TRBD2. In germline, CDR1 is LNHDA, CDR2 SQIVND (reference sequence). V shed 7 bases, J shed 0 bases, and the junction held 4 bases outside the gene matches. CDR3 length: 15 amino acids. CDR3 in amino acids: CASTGTSVSTDTQYF. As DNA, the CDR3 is TGTGCCAGTACCGGGACTAGCGTCAGCACAGATACGCAGTATTTT.

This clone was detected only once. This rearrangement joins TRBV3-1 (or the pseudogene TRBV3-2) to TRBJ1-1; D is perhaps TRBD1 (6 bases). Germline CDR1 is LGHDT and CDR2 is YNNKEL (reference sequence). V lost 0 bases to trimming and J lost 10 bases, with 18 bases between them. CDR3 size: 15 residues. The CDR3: CASSQDLSGARRAFF. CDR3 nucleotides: TGTGCCAGCAGCCAAGACCTTTCGGGGGCTCGCAGAGCTTTCTTT.

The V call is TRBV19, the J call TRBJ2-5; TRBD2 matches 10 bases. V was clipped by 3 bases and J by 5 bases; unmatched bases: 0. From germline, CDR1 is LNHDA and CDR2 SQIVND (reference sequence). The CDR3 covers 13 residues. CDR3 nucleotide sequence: TGTGCCAGTAGTATGGGACTAGCGGAGACCCAGTACTTC. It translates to CASSMGLAETQYF.

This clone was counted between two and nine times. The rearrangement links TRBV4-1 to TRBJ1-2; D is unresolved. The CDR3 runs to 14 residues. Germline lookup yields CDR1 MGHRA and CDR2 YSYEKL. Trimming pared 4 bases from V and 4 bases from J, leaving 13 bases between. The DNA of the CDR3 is TGCGCCAGCAGCCCCAGCCCAGGCGGCTATGGCTACACCTTC. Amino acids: CASSPSPGGYGYTF.

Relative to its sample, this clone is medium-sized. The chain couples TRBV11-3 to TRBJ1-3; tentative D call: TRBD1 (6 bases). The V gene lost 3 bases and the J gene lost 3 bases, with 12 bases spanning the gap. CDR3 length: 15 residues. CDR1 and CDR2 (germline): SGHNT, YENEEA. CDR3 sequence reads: CASSFAGGIGNTIYF. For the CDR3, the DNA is TGTGCCAGCAGCTTTGCCGGGGGCATTGGAAACACCATATATTTT.

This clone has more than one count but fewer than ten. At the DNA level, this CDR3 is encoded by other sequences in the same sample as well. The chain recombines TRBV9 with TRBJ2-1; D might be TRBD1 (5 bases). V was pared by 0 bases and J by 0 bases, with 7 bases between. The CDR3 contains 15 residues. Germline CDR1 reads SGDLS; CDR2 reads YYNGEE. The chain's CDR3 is CASSVATGSYNEQFF. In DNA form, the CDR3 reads TGTGCCAGCAGCGTAGCCACAGGCTCCTACAATGAGCAGTTCTTC. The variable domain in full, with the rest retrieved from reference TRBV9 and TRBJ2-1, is DSGVTQTPKHLITATGQRVTLRCSPRSGDLSVYWYQQSLDQGLQFLIQYYNGEERAKGNILERFSAQQFPDLHSELNLSSLELGDSALYFCASSVATGSYNEQFFGPGTRLTVL.

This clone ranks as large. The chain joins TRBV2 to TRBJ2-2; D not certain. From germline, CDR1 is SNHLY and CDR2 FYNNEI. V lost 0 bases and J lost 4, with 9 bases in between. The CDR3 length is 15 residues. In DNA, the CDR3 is TGTGCCAGCAGTGAAGCTGGACGGTCCACCGGGGAGCTGTTTTTT. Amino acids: CASSEAGRSTGELFF. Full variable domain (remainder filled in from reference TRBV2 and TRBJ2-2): EPEVTQTPSHQVTQMGQEVILRCVPISNHLYFYWYRQILGQKVEFLVSFYNNEISEKSEIFDDQFSVERPDGSNFTLKIRSTKLEDSAMYFCASSEAGRSTGELFFGEGSRLTVL.

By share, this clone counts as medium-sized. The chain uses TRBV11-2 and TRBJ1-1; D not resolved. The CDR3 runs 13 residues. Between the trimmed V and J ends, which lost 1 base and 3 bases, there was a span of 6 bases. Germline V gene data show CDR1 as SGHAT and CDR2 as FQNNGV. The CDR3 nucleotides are TGTGCCAGCAGCTTAGGGGTTCACACTGAAGCTTTCTTT. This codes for CASSLGVHTEAFF. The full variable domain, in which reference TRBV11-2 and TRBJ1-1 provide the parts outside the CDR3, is EAGVAQSPRYKIIEKRQSVAFWCNPISGHATLYWYQQILGQGPKLLIQFQNNGVVDDSQLPKDRFSAERLKGVDSTLKIQPAKLEDSAVYLCASSLGVHTEAFFGQGTRLTVV.

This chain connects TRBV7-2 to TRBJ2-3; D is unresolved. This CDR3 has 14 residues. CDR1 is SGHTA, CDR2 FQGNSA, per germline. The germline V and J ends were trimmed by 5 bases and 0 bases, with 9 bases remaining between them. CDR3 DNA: TGTGCCAGCAGCACGAGCAGTAGCACAGATACGCAGTATTTT. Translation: CASSTSSSTDTQYF.

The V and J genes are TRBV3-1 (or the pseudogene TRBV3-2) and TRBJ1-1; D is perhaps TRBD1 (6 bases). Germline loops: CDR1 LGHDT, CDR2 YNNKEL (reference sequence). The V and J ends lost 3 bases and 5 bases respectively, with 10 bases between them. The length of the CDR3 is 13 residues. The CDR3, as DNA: TGTGCCAGCAGCCAGCAGGGGAGGACTGAAGCTTTCTTT. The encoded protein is CASSQQGRTEAFF.

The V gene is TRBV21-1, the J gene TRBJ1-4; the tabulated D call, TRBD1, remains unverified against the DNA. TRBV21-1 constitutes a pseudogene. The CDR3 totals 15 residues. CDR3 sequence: CASSKDQGINEKLFF. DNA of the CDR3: TGTGCCAGCAGCAAAGATCAGGGGATCAATGAAAAACTGTTTTTT.

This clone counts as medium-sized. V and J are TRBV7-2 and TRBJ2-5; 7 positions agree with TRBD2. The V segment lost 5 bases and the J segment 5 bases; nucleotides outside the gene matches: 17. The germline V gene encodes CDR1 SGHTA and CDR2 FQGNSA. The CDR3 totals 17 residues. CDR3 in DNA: TGTGCCAGCAGCCTATTAGGGGCGGGGGTTTCTTGGGAGACCCAGTACTTC. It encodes CASSLLGAGVSWETQYF.

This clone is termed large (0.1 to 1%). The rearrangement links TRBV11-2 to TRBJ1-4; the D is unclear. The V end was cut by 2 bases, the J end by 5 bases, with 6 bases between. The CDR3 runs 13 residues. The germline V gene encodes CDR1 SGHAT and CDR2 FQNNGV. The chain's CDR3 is CASSLSGNEKLFF. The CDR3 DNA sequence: TGTGCCAGCAGCTTATCGGGCAATGAAAAACTGTTTTTT.